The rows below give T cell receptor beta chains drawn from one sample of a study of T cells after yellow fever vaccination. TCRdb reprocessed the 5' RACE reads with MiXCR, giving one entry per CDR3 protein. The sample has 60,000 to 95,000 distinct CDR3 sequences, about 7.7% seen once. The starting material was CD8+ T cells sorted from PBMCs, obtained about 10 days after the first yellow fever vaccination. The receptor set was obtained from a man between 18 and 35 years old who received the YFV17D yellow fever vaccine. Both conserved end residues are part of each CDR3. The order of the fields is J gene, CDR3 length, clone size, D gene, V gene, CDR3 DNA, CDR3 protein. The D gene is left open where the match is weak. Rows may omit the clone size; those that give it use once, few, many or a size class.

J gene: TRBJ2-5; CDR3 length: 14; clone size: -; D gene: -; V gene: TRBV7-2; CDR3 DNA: TGTGCCAGCAGACTCGGGCCTGGTAAAGAGACCCAGTACTTC; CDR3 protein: CASRLGPGKETQYF
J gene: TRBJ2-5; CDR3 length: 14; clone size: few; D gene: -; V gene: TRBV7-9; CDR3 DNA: TGTGCCAGCAGCTTCCCGACGGGGAAGGAGACCCAGTACTTC; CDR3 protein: CASSFPTGKETQYF
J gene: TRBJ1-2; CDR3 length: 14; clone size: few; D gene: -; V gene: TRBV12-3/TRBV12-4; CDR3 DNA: TGTGCCAGCAGCCCCCACGGGACCACCTATGGCTACACCTTC; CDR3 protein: CASSPHGTTYGYTF
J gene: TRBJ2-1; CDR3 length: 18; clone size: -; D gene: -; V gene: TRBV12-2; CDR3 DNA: TGTGCAAGTCGCTTAGTGGTTTACAGGGGACCCTCCTACAATGAGCAGTTCTTC; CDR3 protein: CASRLVVYRGPSYNEQFF
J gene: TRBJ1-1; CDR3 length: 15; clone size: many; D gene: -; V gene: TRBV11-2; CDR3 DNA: TGTGCCAGCAGCTTAATGGCAGGCATAAACGCTGAAGCTTTCTTT; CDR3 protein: CASSLMAGINAEAFF
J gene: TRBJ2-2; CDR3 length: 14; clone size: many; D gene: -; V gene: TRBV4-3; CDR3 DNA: TGCGCCAGCAGCCGCCCGGAAGCGGCCGGGGAGCTGTTTTTT; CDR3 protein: CASSRPEAAGELFF
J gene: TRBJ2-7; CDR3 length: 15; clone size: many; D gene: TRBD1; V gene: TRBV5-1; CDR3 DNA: TGCGCCAGCAGCATTACCCGGACAGGGTTCTACGAGCAGTACTTC; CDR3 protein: CASSITRTGFYEQYF
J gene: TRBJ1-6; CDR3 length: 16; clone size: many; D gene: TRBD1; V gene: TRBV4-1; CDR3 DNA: TGCGCCAGCAGCCAAGATGGGACAGGGTGGAATTCACCCCTCCACTTT; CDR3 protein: CASSQDGTGWNSPLHF
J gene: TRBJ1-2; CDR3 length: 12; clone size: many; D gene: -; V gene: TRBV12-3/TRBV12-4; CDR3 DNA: TGTGCCAGCAGGTTGACGGACTATGGCTACACCTTC; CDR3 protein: CASRLTDYGYTF
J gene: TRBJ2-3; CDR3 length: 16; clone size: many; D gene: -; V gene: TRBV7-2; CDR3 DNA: TGTGCCAGCAGCTTATATTCCGGATTTGACACAGATACGCAGTATTTT; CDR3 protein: CASSLYSGFDTDTQYF
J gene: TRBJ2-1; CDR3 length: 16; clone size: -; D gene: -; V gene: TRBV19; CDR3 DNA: TGTGCCAGTCCGCCCCTAAGCGGGCCGCGCCCCAATGAGCAGTTCTTC; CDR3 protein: CASPPLSGPRPNEQFF
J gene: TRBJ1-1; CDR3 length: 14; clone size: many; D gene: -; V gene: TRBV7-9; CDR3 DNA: TGTGCCAGCAGCTTAGTCGTCTCTTACACTGAAGCTTTCTTT; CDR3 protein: CASSLVVSYTEAFF
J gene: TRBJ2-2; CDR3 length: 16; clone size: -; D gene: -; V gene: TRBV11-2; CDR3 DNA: TGTGCCAGCAGCTTAGTGTCAGGGCGCGACACCGGGGAGCTGTTTTTT; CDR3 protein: CASSLVSGRDTGELFF
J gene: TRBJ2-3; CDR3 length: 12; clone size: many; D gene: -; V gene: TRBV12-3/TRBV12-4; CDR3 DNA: TGTGCCAGCAGTTTAGTGGCCCCTGCGCAGTATTTT; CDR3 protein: CASSLVAPAQYF
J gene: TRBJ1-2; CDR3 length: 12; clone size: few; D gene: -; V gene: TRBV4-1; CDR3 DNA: TGCGCCAGCAGCCAAGGGGTCTATGGCTACACCTTC; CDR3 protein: CASSQGVYGYTF
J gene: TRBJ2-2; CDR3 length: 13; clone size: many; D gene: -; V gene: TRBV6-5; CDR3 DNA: TGTGCCAGCAGTTACGGTTACACCGGGGAGCTGTTTTTT; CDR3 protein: CASSYGYTGELFF
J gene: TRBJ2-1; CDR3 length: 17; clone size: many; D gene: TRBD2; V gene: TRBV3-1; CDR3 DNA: TGTGCCAGCAGCCAGGGAACCGGGACTAGCGGGGGGAATGAGCAGTTCTTC; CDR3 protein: CASSQGTGTSGGNEQFF
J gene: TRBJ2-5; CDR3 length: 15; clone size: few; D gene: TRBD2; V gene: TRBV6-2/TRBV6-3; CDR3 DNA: TGTGCCAGCAGTGAGACTAGCGGGGGGGTTGAGACCCAGTACTTC; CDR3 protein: CASSETSGGVETQYF
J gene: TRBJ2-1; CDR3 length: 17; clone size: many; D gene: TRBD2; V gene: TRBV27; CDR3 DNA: TGTGCCAGCAGTCTGCGACTAGCGGGGGCCCTCTACAATGAGCAGTTCTTC; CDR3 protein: CASSLRLAGALYNEQFF
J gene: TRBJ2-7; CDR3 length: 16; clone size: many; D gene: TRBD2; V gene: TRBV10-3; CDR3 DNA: TGTGCCATCAGTGACCCGACTAGCGGGGAGACCTACGAGCAGTACTTC; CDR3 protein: CAISDPTSGETYEQYF
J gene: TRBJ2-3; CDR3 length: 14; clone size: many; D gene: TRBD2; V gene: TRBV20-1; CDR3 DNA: TGCAGTGCTAGATTGGGGGGGGGCACAGATACGCAGTATTTT; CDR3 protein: CSARLGGGTDTQYF
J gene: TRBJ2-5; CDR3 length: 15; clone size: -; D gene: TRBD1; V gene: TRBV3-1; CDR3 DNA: TGTGCCAGCAAGACCGGGACAGGGAACCAAGAGACCCAGTACTTC; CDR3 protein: CASKTGTGNQETQYF
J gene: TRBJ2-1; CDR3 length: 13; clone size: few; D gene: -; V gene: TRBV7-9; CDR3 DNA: TGTGCCAGCAGCTTTACCTCCGACAATGAGCAGTTCTTC; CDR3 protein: CASSFTSDNEQFF
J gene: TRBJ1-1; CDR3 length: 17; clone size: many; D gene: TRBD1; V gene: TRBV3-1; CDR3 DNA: TGTGCCAGCAGCGCGGGACAGTCAAGGGCGGGTGACACTGAAGCTTTCTTT; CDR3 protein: CASSAGQSRAGDTEAFF
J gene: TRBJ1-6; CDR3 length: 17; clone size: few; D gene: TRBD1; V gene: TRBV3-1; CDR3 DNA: TGTGCCAGCAGCCAACCTAGACAGGGGAGGAATAATTCACCCCTCCACTTT; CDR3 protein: CASSQPRQGRNNSPLHF
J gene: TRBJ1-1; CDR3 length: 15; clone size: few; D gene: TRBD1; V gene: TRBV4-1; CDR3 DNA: TGCGCCAGCAGCCAAGATCGGGACAGAACATCTGAAGCTTTCTTT; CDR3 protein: CASSQDRDRTSEAFF
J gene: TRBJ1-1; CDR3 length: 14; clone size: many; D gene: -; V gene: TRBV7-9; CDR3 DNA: TGTGCCAGCAGCTTTGAGTCGGGATCCACTGAAGCTTTCTTT; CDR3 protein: CASSFESGSTEAFF
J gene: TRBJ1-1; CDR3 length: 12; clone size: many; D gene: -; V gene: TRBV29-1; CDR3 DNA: TGCAGCGGGGCGAGGATGAACACTGAAGCTTTCTTT; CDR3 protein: CSGARMNTEAFF
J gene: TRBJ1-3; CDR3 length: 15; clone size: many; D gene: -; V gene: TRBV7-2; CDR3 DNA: TGTGCCAGCAGCCTCTTAAATTGGTCTGGAAACACCATATATTTT; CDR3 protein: CASSLLNWSGNTIYF
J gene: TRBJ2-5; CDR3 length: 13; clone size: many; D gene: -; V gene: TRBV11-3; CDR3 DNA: TGTGCCAGCAGCTCCGGGACAGCGGGGACCCAGTACTTC; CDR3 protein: CASSSGTAGTQYF
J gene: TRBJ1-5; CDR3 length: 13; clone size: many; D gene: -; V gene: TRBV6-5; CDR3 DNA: TGTGCCAGCAGTTACTCGTTCGATCAGCCCCAGCATTTT; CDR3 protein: CASSYSFDQPQHF
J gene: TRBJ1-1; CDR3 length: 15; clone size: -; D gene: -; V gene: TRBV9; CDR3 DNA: TGTGCCAGCAGCGCCCTGGACAGAACTAACACTGAAGCTTTCTTT; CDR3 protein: CASSALDRTNTEAFF
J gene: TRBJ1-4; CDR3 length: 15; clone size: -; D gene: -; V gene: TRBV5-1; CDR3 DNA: TGCGCCAGCAGCTTAGAGGAGACAACTAATGAAAAACTGTTTTTT; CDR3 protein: CASSLEETTNEKLFF
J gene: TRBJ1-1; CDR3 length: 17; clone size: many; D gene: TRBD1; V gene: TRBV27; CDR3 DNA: TGTGCCAGCAGTCCGTGGCGGGACAGGGGGCCTTGGACTGAAGCTTTCTTT; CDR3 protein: CASSPWRDRGPWTEAFF
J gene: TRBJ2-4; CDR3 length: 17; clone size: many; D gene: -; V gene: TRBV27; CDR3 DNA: TGTGCCAGCAGTTTTACAGGCTACTCCCTAGCCAAAAACATTCAGTACTTC; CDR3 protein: CASSFTGYSLAKNIQYF
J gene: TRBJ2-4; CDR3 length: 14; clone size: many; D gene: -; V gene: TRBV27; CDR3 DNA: TGTGCCAGCAGACAGGGCTTGTATGGTAGCATTCAGTACTTC; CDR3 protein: CASRQGLYGSIQYF
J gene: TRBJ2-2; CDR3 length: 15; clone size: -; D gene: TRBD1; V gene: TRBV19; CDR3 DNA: TGTGCCAGTAGAAGTGTCAGGGGGCCCCACGGGGAGCTGTTTTTT; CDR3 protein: CASRSVRGPHGELFF
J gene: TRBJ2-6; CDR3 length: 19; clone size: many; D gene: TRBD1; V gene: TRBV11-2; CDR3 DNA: TGTGCCAGCAGCTTAGTGGGACAGGCGTATCCCTCTGGGGCCAACGTCCTGACTTTC; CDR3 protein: CASSLVGQAYPSGANVLTF
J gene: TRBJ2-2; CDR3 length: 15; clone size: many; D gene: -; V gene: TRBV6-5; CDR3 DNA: TGTGCCAGCAGTTATCGAGATCCGGTCACCGGGGAGCTGTTTTTT; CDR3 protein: CASSYRDPVTGELFF
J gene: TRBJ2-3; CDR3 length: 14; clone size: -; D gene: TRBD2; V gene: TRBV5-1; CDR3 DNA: TGCGCCAGCAGACGTAGCGGGGGGACAGATACGCAGTATTTT; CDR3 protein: CASRRSGGTDTQYF
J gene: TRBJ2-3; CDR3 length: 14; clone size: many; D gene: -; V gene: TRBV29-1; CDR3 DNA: TGCAGCGTTGAAACAGGGTGGGGCACAGATACGCAGTATTTT; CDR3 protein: CSVETGWGTDTQYF
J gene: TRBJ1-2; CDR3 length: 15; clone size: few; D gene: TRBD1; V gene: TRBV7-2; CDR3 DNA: TGTGCCAGCAGCTTAGGGGCAGGGGGTAACTATGGCTACACCTTC; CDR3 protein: CASSLGAGGNYGYTF
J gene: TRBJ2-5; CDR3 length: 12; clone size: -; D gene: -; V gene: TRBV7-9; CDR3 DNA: TGTGGGCATGGGGACGACCAAGAGACCCAGTACTTC; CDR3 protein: CGHGDDQETQYF
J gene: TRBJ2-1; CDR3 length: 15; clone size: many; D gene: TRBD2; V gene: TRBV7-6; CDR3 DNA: TGTGCCAGCAGACTAAGCGGGGGGAAATACAATGAGCAGTTCTTC; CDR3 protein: CASRLSGGKYNEQFF
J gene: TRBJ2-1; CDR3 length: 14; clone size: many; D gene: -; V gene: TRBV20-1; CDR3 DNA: TGCAGTGCTAGAGGACGACCGAAAAACAATGAGCAGTTCTTC; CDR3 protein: CSARGRPKNNEQFF
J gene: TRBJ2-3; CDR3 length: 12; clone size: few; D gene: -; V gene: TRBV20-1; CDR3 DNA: TGCAGTGCTAGATCGGGGGTAGATACGCAGTATTTT; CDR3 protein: CSARSGVDTQYF
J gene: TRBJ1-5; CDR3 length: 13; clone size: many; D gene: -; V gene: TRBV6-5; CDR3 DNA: TGTGCCAGCAGTTACGGGATCAATCAGCCCCAGCATTTT; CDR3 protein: CASSYGINQPQHF
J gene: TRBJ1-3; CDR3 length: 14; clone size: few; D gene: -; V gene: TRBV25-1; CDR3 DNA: TGTGCCAGCAGCCAAAGGGGAGGTTTGAACACCATATATTTT; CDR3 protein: CASSQRGGLNTIYF
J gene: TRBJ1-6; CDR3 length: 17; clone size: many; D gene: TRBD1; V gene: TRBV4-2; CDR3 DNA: TGTGCCAGCAGCCAAGTCTATGGCGGACAGGAGAATTCACCCCTCCACTTT; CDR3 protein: CASSQVYGGQENSPLHF
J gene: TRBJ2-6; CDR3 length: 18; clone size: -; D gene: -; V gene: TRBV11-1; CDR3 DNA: TGTGCCAGCAGCTTGAGGAGGGCCGAAGGGAGAGGGGCCAACGTCCTGACTTTC; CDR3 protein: CASSLRRAEGRGANVLTF